Below, one TCR beta chain is given with its context. Per the germline V gene, CDR1 is SEHNR and CDR2 is FQNEAQ (reference sequence). The CDR3 spans 13 residues. The ends were cut back, 4 bases at V and 3 bases at J, with 10 bases in the middle. The source of the sample is a study of cytomegalovirus exposure and HLA in healthy donors. TCRdb's copy holds only in-frame clones and misses some; the assay was immunoSEQ multiplex PCR. The sample carries roughly 59,000 clones, more than 85% recorded once. The source material was PBMCs. The chain links TRBV7-9 to TRBJ2-7; TRBD1 is a possible D gene (5 bases). The receptor was derived from a young man in good health and CMV-seropositive. DNA for the CDR3: TGTGCCAGCAGCTCTAGGGGTAGCTACGAGCAGTACTTC. As protein: CASSSRGSYEQYF.